The T cell receptor (beta chain) described here comes from a study of T cell responses to AZD1222 COVID-19 vaccine (dated by TCRdb to the early 2020s). As for the study more broadly: AZD1222 recipients with second doses at about 4 weeks or about 12 weeks were pooled, because spike-specific TCR depth and breadth did not differ between schedules. A total of 230 to 250 trial participants underwent TCR sequencing, of whom roughly 210 received two doses of AZD1222 and about 26 received two doses of the MenACWY control vaccine. Enrollment into the trials was organized by age into subgroups of 18-55, 56-69 and 70-plus years, and those subgroups contained roughly 140, 27 and 60 TCR-sequenced participants, respectively. Paper-wide results and their limitations: The vaccine-associated CD4 TCRs covered the entire spike protein, and the dominant responses fell in regions 160-218 and 743-854. Nearly half of unique spike-specific TCRs reportedly recognized epitopes outside regions mutated in the B.1.351 and B.1.1.7 variants. Because no samples from the day 14 peak response were available, repertoires could be characterized only after the peak T cell response. In the small 56-69-year group, the increase in depth fell short of significance, most likely because of low power. Most participants were white British and females outnumbered males, and the authors suggested that clonal diversity may have been underestimated. Spike-specific TCR breadth and depth rose significantly after two AZD1222 doses compared with day 0 and with MenACWY recipients. Conclusions about previously exposed vaccinees were limited because only 6 or 7 AZD1222 recipients were SARS-CoV-2 seropositive at baseline.

A remark on this clone: The antigen it binds to is not known. Within one base of it there is no much larger clone, and no base qualities were kept.

The CDR3 starts with the cysteine, ends with the phenylalanine, and has 15 residues. The retained sequence is limited to the CDR3, 45 bases, with the frame set at the first base. Taken from the germline V gene, the CDR1 and CDR2 loops are MNHNS and SASEGT. A distance of 14 bases separates the germline ends of V and J, which lose 1 base and 10 bases respectively. The meaning of the sample's time point label: baseline before first vaccination. Vaccinee samples came from UK trials COV001 and COV002, including a single-blind randomized controlled phase 2/3 trial of AZD1222 (ChAdOx1 nCoV-19) in healthy adults. For TCRbeta chain sequencing, PBMC samples from trial participants were taken at day 0 and at day 28 after the second dose. The CDR3 regions of human TCRbeta chains were analyzed by immunosequencing. As for the original processing: Repertoire TCRs were matched against a reference library of SARS-CoV-2-specific TCRs generated with the MIRA antigen-specificity platform. Breadth meant the fraction of unique TCRs that were SARS-CoV-2-associated, whereas depth meant the fraction of total T cells that were SARS-CoV-2-associated. Using the MIRA data, each spike-specific TCR was assigned both to the spike region to which the TCR was reactive and to a CD4 or CD8 class. Log10-transformed breadth and depth values were compared by one-way ANOVA with Sidak's multiple comparisons tests. Imported from immuneACCESS, the table was reduced by TCRdb to in-frame sequences with V and J called. These copies leave out some clones; in studies compared against another copy, an unresolved V gene accounts for under half, and the cause of the remainder is not known. That table supplies the V and J calls and clone size; D and trimming were determined from the DNA. The sample yields 100,000 to 150,000 clones; around 87% were counted once. Approximately 1.5% of the sample is in the top ten clones.

This receptor was identified in an adult in good health. The input for sequencing was peripheral blood, taken on day 0 of AZD1222 vaccination. This sequence uses TRBV6-1 and TRBJ1-6, with TRBD1 perhaps the D gene, on 6 matching bases. This receptor carries the CDR3 CASSEVGGHSSPLHF. The sequenced DNA: TGTGCCAGCAGTGAAGTTGGGGGGCATTCATCACCCCTCCACTTT.